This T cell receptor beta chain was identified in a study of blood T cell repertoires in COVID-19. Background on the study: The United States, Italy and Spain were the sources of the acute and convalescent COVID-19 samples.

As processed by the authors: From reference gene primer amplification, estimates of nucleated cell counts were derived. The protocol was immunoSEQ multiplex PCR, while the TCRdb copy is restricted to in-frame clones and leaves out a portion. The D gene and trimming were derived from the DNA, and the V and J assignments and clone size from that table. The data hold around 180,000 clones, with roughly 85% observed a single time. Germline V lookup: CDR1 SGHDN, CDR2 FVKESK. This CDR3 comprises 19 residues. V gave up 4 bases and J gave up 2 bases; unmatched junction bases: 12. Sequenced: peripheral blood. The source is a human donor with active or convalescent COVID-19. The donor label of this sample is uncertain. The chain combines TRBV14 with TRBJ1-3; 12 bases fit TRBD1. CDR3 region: CASSPGGTGGFTPGNTIYF. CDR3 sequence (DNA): TGTGCCAGCAGCCCAGGGGGGACAGGGGGCTTTACTCCTGGAAACACCATATATTTT. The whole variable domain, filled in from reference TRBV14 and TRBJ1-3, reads EAGVTQFPSHSVIEKGQTVTLRCDPISGHDNLYWYRRVMGKEIKFLLHFVKESKQDESGMPNNRFLAERTGGTYSTLKVQPAELEDSGVYFCASSPGGTGGFTPGNTIYFGEGSWLTVV.